Following are 17 T cell receptor beta chains from one sample sequenced in a study of cytomegalovirus exposure and HLA in healthy donors. The PCR contained 60 Vbeta and 13 Jbeta primers. The repertoire was sequenced with immunoSEQ multiplex PCR; TCRdb's copy has only in-frame clones and lacks some. The table records 150,000 or so clones, around 79% of them present only once. Sequencing input: PBMCs. The receptors were gathered from a middle-aged man in good health and CMV-seropositive.

The rearrangement joins TRBV6-1 to TRBJ2-3; maybe TRBD1 (6 bases). The germline V gene has CDR1 MNHNS and CDR2 SASEGT. Between the trimmed V and J ends, which lost 1 base and 1 base, there was a span of 9 bases. The length of the CDR3 is 15 residues. The CDR3 reads CASSEGPGGTDTQYF. DNA of the CDR3: TGTGCCAGCAGTGAAGGGCCAGGGGGCACAGATACGCAGTATTTT.

CDR3 loop: CASSELGAMNTEAFF. The CDR3 nucleotides read TGTGCCAGCAGTGAACTGGGGGCCATGAACACTGAAGCTTTCTTT. The V and J genes are TRBV6-1 and TRBJ1-1; the D gene is possibly TRBD1 (6 bases). The CDR3 is made up of 15 amino acids. Trimming left V 2 bases short and J 0 bases short, with 10 bases between. Germline-derived CDR1 and CDR2 are MNHNS and SASEGT.

V usage is TRBV28 and J usage is TRBJ1-5; D not certain. CDR3 length equals 16 residues. The germline gives CDR1 MDHEN, CDR2 SYDVKM. Trimming stripped 2 bases from V and 0 bases from J, with 11 bases between. The CDR3 protein is CASSLIFLGSNQPQHF. The CDR3 coding sequence is TGTGCCAGCAGTTTAATTTTTCTAGGTAGCAATCAGCCCCAGCATTTT.

CDR3 amino acids: CAISALGTSGRRSSYEQYF. The DNA of the CDR3 is TGTGCCATCAGCGCCCTTGGGACTAGCGGTCGCAGGAGCTCCTACGAGCAGTACTTC. The chain couples TRBV10-3 to TRBJ2-7, with TRBD2 identical over 11 bases. V was clipped by 6 bases and J by 0 bases; unmatched bases: 16. From germline, CDR1 is ENHRY and CDR2 SYGVKD. The CDR3 totals 19 residues.

This clone was observed once. The genes are TRBV19 and TRBJ1-2; TRBD1 might be the D (6 bases). The V end lost 3 bases, the J end lost 4 bases, and 15 bases lay between the germline ends. Germline V gene lookup returns CDR1 LNHDA and CDR2 SQIVND (reference sequence). The CDR3 is 15 residues long. CDR3 protein: CASSIGGRSPYGYTF. In DNA form, the CDR3 reads TGTGCCAGTAGTATTGGGGGCAGGTCGCCCTATGGCTACACCTTC.

The gene calls are TRBV6-6 and TRBJ2-1; 7 bases agree with TRBD1. The CDR3 spans 13 residues. V was clipped by 5 bases and J by 7 bases; unmatched bases: 5. Per germline, CDR1 MNHNY and CDR2 SVGAGI (reference sequence). The CDR3 protein is CASSRDSRNEQFF. In nucleotides, the CDR3 is TGTGCCAGCAGTAGGGACAGTCGAAATGAGCAGTTCTTC.

V is TRBV7-2 and J is TRBJ1-5, with a possible D match to TRBD1 (5 bases). The CDR3 is 15 amino acids. The V gene's germline CDR1 is SGHTA and CDR2 FQGNSA. The V end was cut by 2 bases, the J end by 1 base, with 9 bases between. CDR3 sequence (DNA): TGTGCCAGCAGCTTATATACAGGCAGCAATCAGCCCCAGCATTTT. Its protein is CASSLYTGSNQPQHF.

The chain couples TRBV5-1 to TRBJ2-5; tentative D call: TRBD1 (7 bases). CDR1 SGHRS and CDR2 YFSETQ come from the germline V gene. Trimming removed 4 bases from V and 2 bases from J, with 15 bases in between. The CDR3 extends over 15 amino acids. The DNA for the CDR3 is TGCGCCAGCAGCCCGCTAGCGACAGGGCAAGAGACCCAGTACTTC. It yields the protein CASSPLATGQETQYF.

This chain links TRBV11-2 with TRBJ2-7; 10 bases are a match to TRBD1. The CDR3 contains 15 residues. Losses at the gene ends were 2 bases for V and 6 bases for J; bases not matched to a gene: 7. Germline values: CDR1 SGHAT, CDR2 FQNNGV. CDR3 sequence: CASSLIGGQGREQYF. The CDR3 DNA sequence: TGTGCCAGCAGCTTAATCGGGGGACAGGGGCGCGAGCAGTACTTC.

This clone came up once. This same CDR3 is encoded by further DNA sequences in the sample. The rearrangement uses TRBV28 and TRBJ2-7; D possibly corresponds to TRBD1 (6 bases). Germline V gene sequence: CDR1 MDHEN, CDR2 SYDVKM. The CDR3 runs 14 residues. Trimming cost V 6 bases and J 3 bases, with 15 bases left between them. The CDR3 bases are TGTGCCAGCAGCCGACAGGACACATTCTACGAGCAGTACTTC. This sequence encodes CASSRQDTFYEQYF.

J is TRBJ1-2 and V is TRBV21-1. TRBV21-1 is given as a pseudogene. This CDR3 has 15 amino acids. The chain's CDR3 is CASSKDGGTNYGYTF. The DNA for the CDR3 is TGTGCCAGCAGCAAAGATGGCGGAACTAACTATGGCTACACCTTC.

The V gene is TRBV7-8, the J gene TRBJ1-3, with TRBD1 matching over 9 bases. Trimming cost V 5 bases and J 6 bases; bases outside gene matches: 5. Per germline, CDR1 SGHVS and CDR2 FQNEAQ. The length of the CDR3 is 14 residues. CDR3: CASSQGQGENTIYF. The CDR3 nucleotides read TGTGCCAGCAGCCAGGGACAGGGTGAAAACACCATATATTTT.

The chain joins TRBV5-1 to TRBJ2-1, with 11 bases lining up with TRBD1. The germline V gene has CDR1 SGHRS and CDR2 YFSETQ. The length of the CDR3 is 16 residues. Germline trimming cut 2 bases from V and 3 bases from J; bases unmatched to any gene: 4. CDR3 loop: CASSLAGTGGYNEQFF. The CDR3 DNA reads as TGCGCCAGCAGCTTAGCCGGGACAGGGGGCTACAATGAGCAGTTCTTC.

This chain connects TRBV5-4 to TRBJ1-2; maybe TRBD1 (6 bases). Germline V gene sequence: CDR1 SGHNT, CDR2 YYREEE (reference sequence). The V end was cut by 4 bases, the J end by 3 bases, with 13 bases between. This CDR3 has 14 amino acids. The CDR3 DNA reads TGTGCCAGCAGCCCTGAGACAGGCTACTATGGCTACACCTTC. Its translation is CASSPETGYYGYTF.

This chain joins TRBV10-1 and TRBJ2-1; a possible D gene is TRBD2 (7 bases). Germline V CDR1 and CDR2: WNHNN, SYGVQD (reference sequence). This CDR3 comprises 16 residues. Trimming stripped 0 bases from V and 4 bases from J, with 13 bases between. The CDR3 protein is CASSESNRGAYNEQFF. The CDR3 DNA reads as TGCGCCAGCAGTGAGTCTAACCGGGGGGCTTACAATGAGCAGTTCTTC.

The V and J genes are TRBV7-8 and TRBJ2-7; the D gene is possibly TRBD1 (6 bases). Germline-derived CDR1 and CDR2 are SGHVS and FQNEAQ. With 0 bases removed from V and 0 bases from J, the gap between germline ends came to 9 bases. This CDR3 is built from 15 residues. CDR3 in DNA: TGTGCCAGCAGCTTAGCAGGGGACATCTCCTACGAGCAGTACTTC. Its translation: CASSLAGDISYEQYF.

This chain links TRBV5-4 with TRBJ2-1; 13 bases line up with TRBD2. The CDR3 sequence is 16 residues long. The germline V gene encodes CDR1 SGHNT and CDR2 YYREEE (reference sequence). The V gene end was trimmed by 4 bases and the J gene end by 9 bases; junction bases not matched to a gene: 10. The chain's CDR3 is CASSRQLAGGPGEQFF. CDR3 nucleotides: TGTGCCAGCAGCCGCCAACTAGCGGGAGGGCCGGGTGAGCAGTTCTTC.